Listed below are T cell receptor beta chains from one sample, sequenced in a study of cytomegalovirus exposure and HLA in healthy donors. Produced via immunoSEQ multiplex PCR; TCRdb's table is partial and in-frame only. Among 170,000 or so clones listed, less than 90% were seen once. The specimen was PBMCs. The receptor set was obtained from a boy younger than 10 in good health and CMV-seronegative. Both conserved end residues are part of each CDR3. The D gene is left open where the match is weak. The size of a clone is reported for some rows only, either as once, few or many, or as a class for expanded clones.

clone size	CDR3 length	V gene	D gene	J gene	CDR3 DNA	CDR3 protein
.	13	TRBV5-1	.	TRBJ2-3	TGCGCCTGCGGCGAGCTATCCACAGATACGCAGTATTTT	CACGELSTDTQYF
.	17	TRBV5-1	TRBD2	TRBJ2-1	TGCGCCAGCAGGTCCAGAACTAGCGGGAGGCCCGACAATGAGCAGTTCTTC	CASRSRTSGRPDNEQFF
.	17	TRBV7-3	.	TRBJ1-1	TGTGCCAGCAGCTTAGGTGCAGGGAGGGTTCCGAACACTGAAGCTTTCTTT	CASSLGAGRVPNTEAFF
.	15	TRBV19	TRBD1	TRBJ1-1	TGTGCCAGTAGCCATAGCGGGGACAGGGCGGGCGTGAGGTTCTTT	CASSHSGDRAGVRFF
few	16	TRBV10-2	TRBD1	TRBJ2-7	TGCGCCAGCAGTGACCTCCGACAGGGAATTTCCTACGAGCAGTACTTC	CASSDLRQGISYEQYF
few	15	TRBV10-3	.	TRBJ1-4	TGTGCCATCAGTGCAACACAGACAACTAATGAAAAACTGTTTTTT	CAISATQTTNEKLFF
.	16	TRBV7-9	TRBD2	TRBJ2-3	TGTGCCAGCAGTTCCACTAGCGGGAGGAGCACAGATACGCAGTATTTT	CASSSTSGRSTDTQYF
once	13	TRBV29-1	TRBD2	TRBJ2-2	TGCAGCGTTGCCCCTAGCGGGGCCGGGGAGCTGTTTTTT	CSVAPSGAGELFF
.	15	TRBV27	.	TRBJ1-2	TGTGCCAGCGACCCCCAGAAGGCAGGAATCTATGGCTACACCTTC	CASDPQKAGIYGYTF
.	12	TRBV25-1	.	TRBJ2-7	TGTGCCAGCAGTGAAGACTCCCACGAGCAGTACTTC	CASSEDSHEQYF
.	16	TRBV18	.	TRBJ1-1	TGTGCCAGCTCACCGGTGTCCTCAAACCCGGACACTGAAGCTTTCTTT	CASSPVSSNPDTEAFF
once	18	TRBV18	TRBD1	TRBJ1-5	TGTGCCAGCTCACCACTCCGACCCCGACAGGGGCAATATCAGCCCCAGCATTTT	CASSPLRPRQGQYQPQHF
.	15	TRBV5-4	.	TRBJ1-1	TGTGCCAGCAGCTTGGTGTGGGGAGGGAACACTGAAGCTTTCTTT	CASSLVWGGNTEAFF
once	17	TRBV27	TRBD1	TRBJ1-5	TGTGCCAGCAGTCCCCGTTCCGGGACAGGGGATAATCAGCCCCAGCATTTT	CASSPRSGTGDNQPQHF
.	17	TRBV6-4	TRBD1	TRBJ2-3	TGTGCCAGCAGTAAAGAAGTCACAGGGGCCGGCACAGATACGCAGTATTTT	CASSKEVTGAGTDTQYF
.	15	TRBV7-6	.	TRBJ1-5	TGTGCCAGCAGCCTATGGGGGGAGAGCAATCAGCCCCAGCATTTT	CASSLWGESNQPQHF
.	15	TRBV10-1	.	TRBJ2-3	TGCGCCAGCAGTGAGTATGGGAGTTCAATAGATACGCAGTATTTT	CASSEYGSSIDTQYF
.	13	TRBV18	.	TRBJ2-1	TGTGCCAGCTCACCAGATCAGCGAGAGGAGCAGTTCTTC	CASSPDQREEQFF
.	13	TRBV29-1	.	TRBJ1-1	TGCAGCGTTGCCCAGGGGATGAACACTGAAGCTTTCTTT	CSVAQGMNTEAFF
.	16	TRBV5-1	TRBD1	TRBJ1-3	TGCGCCAGCAGCTTGGACAGGGGAATTCCTGGAAACACCATATATTTT	CASSLDRGIPGNTIYF
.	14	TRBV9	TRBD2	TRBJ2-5	TGTGCCAGCAGCGTAGTATCGGGGGGGGAGACCCAGTACTTC	CASSVVSGGETQYF
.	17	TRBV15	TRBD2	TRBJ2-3	TGTGCCACCAGCAGAGATGTGGCGGGAGGAGAGACAGATACGCAGTATTTT	CATSRDVAGGETDTQYF
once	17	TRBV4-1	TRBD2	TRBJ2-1	TGCGCCAGCAGCCAAGTGCTAGCGGGAGGGCCGTACAATGAGCAGTTCTTC	CASSQVLAGGPYNEQFF
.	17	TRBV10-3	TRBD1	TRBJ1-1	TGTGCCATCAGTGAGTCAAGTCCCGGGACAGGGAACACTGAAGCTTTCTTT	CAISESSPGTGNTEAFF
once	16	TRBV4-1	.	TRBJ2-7	TGCGCCAGCAGCCAAGGGGGGCTAACAGGGACCTACGAGCAGTACTTC	CASSQGGLTGTYEQYF
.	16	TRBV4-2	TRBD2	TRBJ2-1	TGTGCCAGCAGCCTCAGACTAGCGGGAGGGTTCGGTGAGCAGTTCTTC	CASSLRLAGGFGEQFF
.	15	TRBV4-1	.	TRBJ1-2	TGCGCCAGCAGCCAAGTTTTTCAGGGTGACTATGGCTACACCTTC	CASSQVFQGDYGYTF
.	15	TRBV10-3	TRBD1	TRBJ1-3	TGTGCCATCAGTGTTGAGGGGGCGATAGGAAACACCATATATTTT	CAISVEGAIGNTIYF
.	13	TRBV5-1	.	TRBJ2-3	TGCGCCAGCAGCGGAGGGGGCACAGATACGCAGTATTTT	CASSGGGTDTQYF
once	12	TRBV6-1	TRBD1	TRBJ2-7	TGTGCCAGCAGTAGGGGGCTATACGAGCAGTACTTC	CASSRGLYEQYF
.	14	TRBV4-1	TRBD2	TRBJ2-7	TGCGCCAGCAGCCGCGTAGCGGGATTCTACGAGCAGTACTTC	CASSRVAGFYEQYF
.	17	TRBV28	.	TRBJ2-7	TGTGCCAGCAGTCCACCAAGCCCTACAGGGACCTTCTACGAGCAGTACTTC	CASSPPSPTGTFYEQYF
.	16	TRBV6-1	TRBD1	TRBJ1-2	TGTGCCAGCAGTGAAGCGCAGGGGACAGCTAACTATGGCTACACCTTC	CASSEAQGTANYGYTF
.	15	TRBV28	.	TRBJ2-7	TGTGCCAGCAGTCCCATGATAGTGCGAGCCTACGAGCAGTACTTC	CASSPMIVRAYEQYF
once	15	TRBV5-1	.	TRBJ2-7	TGCGCCAGCAGCTTTACAGGGTCTAAATTCTACGAGCAGTACTTC	CASSFTGSKFYEQYF
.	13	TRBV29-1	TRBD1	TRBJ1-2	TGCAGCGTTGAACTAGGGACAGCCTATGGCTACACCTTC	CSVELGTAYGYTF
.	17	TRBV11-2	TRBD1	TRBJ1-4	TGTGCCAGCAGCTTAGTGACAGGGAACCCAACTAATGAAAAACTGTTTTTT	CASSLVTGNPTNEKLFF
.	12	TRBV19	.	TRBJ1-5	TGTGCCAGTACAATAGCAAATCAGCCCCAGCATTTT	CASTIANQPQHF
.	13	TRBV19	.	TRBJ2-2	TGTGCCAGTACCTTTTATTCCACCGGGGAGCTGTTTTTT	CASTFYSTGELFF
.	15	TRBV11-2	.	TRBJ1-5	TGTGCCAGCAGCTTAGACGGCCGTCCGGGTCAGCCCCAGCATTTT	CASSLDGRPGQPQHF
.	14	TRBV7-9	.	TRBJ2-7	TGTGCCAGCAGCTTAGCGGTCGGGGTGGACGAGCAGTACTTC	CASSLAVGVDEQYF
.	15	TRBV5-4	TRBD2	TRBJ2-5	TGTGCCAGCAGCTTGGCTGAGCGGGAGTTAGAGACCCAGTACTTC	CASSLAERELETQYF
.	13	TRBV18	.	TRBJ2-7	TGTGCCAGCTCACCCAAGACACTCTACGAGCAGTACTTC	CASSPKTLYEQYF
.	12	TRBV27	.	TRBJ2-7	TGTGCCAGCAAGTCAGGGCCCTACGAGCAGTACTTC	CASKSGPYEQYF
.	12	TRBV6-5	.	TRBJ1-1	TGTGCCAGCAGTCACCGGGGGACTGAAGCTTTCTTT	CASSHRGTEAFF
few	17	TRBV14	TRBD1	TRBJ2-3	TGTGCCAGCAGCCAACGATGGGGACAGGGAAACACAGATACGCAGTATTTT	CASSQRWGQGNTDTQYF
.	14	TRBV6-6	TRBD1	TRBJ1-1	TGTGCCAGCCGGGAGGACAGGGGGCTCGCTGAAGCTTTCTTT	CASREDRGLAEAFF
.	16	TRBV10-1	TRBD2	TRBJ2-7	TGCGCCAGCAGTGAGTCGAGACTAGCGGGAGGCTACGAGCAGTACTTC	CASSESRLAGGYEQYF
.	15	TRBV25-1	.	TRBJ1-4	TGTGCCAGCAGTGACCCGGGGAGGCCAGATGAAAAACTGTTTTTT	CASSDPGRPDEKLFF
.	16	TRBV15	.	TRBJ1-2	TGTGCCACCAGCCTTGCTACCCGGGGGTTCGGCTATGGCTACACCTTC	CATSLATRGFGYGYTF
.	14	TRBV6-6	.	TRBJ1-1	TGTGCCAGCAGTTACAGGGAGGGAGCTCTTGAAGCTTTCTTT	CASSYREGALEAFF
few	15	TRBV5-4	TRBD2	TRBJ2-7	TGTGCCAGCAGCTTGGGACTAGCGGGGGCCAGCGAGCAGTACTTC	CASSLGLAGASEQYF
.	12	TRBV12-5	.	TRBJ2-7	TGTGCTAGTGGGCGTGGGGCCGGGGAGCAGTACTTC	CASGRGAGEQYF
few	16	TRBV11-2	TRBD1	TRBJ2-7	TGTGCCAGCAGCTTTCCCCCAGGGGGCCTCCAGGGGGAGCAGTACTTC	CASSFPPGGLQGEQYF
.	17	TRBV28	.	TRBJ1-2	TGTGCCAGCAGTGGGACTGGAACTGGGAGCAGGCTCTATGGCTACACCTTC	CASSGTGTGSRLYGYTF
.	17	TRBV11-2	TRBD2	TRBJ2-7	TGTGCCAGCAGCTTAGACGCTAGCGGGAGGTTTTCCTACGAGCAGTACTTC	CASSLDASGRFSYEQYF
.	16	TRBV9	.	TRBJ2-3	TGTGCCAGCAGCGTAGAAGGGCGGGTTAGCACAGATACGCAGTATTTT	CASSVEGRVSTDTQYF
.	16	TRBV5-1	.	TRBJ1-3	TGCGCCAGCAGCCGCGGTCCCGGCAACTCTGGAAACACCATATATTTT	CASSRGPGNSGNTIYF